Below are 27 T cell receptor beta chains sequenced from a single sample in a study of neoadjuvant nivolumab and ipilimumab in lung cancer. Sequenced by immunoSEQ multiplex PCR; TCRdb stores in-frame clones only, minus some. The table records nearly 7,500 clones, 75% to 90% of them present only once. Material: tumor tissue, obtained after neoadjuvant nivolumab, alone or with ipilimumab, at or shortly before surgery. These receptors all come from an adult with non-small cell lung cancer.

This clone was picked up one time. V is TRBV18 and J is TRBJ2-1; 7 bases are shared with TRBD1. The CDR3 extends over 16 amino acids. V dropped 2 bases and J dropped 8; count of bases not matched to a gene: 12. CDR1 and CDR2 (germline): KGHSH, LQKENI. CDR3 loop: CASSPSAGTVYYEQFF. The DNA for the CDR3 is TGTGCCAGCTCACCAAGCGCCGGGACAGTGTACTATGAGCAGTTCTTC.

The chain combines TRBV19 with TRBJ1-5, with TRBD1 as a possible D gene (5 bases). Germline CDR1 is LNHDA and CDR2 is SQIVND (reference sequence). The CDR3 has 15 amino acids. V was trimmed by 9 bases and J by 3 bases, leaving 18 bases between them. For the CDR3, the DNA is TGTGCCAGCCGCGCCACCGGACATAACAATCAGCCCCAGCATTTT. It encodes CASRATGHNNQPQHF.

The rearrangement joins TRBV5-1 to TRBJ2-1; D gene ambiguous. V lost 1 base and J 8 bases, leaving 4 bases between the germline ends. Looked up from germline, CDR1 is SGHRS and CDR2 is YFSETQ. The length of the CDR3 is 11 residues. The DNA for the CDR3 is TGCGCCAGCAGCTTGCATGATGAGCAGTTCTTC. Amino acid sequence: CASSLHDEQFF. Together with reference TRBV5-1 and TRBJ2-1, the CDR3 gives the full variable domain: KAGVTQTPRYLIKTRGQQVTLSCSPISGHRSVSWYQQTPGQGLQFLFEYFSETQRNKGNFPGRFSGRQFSNSRSEMNVSTLELGDSALYLCASSLHDEQFFGPGTRLTVL.

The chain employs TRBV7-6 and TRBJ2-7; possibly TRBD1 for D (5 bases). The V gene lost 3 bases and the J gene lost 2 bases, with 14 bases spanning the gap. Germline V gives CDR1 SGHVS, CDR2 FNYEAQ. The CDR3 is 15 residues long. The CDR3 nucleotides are TGTGCCAGCAGCTTTTCAGACGACAGCACCTACGAGCAGTACTTC. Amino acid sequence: CASSFSDDSTYEQYF.

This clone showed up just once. CDR3 in amino acids: CASSPPGGTYEQYF. CDR3 in DNA: TGTGCCAGCTCACCACCGGGGGGGACCTACGAGCAGTACTTC. The chain joins TRBV18 to TRBJ2-7; 7 bases fit TRBD2. From germline, CDR1 is KGHSH and CDR2 LQKENI. V was clipped by 0 bases and J by 2 bases; unmatched bases: 1. The CDR3 totals 14 residues.

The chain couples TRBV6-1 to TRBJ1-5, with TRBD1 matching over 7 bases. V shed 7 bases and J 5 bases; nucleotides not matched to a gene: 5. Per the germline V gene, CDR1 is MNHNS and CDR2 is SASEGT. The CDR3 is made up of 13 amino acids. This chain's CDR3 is CASTLDRYQPQHF. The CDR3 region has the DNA TGTGCCAGCACCCTGGACAGGTATCAGCCCCAGCATTTT.

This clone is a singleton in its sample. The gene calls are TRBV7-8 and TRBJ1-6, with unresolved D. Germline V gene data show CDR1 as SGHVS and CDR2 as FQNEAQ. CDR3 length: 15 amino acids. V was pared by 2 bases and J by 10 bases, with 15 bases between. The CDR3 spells CASSLYPTVGSPLHF. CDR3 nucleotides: TGTGCCAGCAGCTTATATCCCACGGTTGGGTCACCCCTCCACTTT.

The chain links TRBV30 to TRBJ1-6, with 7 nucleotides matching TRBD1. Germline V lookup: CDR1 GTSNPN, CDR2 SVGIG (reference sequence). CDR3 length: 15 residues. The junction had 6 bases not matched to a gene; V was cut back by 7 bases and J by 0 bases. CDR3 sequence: CASPGQSSYNSPLHF. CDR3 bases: TGTGCCTCGCCGGGACAGAGCTCCTATAATTCACCCCTCCACTTT.

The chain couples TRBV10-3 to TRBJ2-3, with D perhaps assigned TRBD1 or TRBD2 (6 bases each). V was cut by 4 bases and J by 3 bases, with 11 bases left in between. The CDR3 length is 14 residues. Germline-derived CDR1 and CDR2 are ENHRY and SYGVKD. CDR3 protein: CAISGGASTDTQYF. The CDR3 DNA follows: TGTGCCATCAGTGGGGGGGCTTCGACAGATACGCAGTATTTT.

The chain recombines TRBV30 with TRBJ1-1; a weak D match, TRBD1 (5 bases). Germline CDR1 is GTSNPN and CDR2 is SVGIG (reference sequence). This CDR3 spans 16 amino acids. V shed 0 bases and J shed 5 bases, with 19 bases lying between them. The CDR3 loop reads CAWSVLSGLKGTEAFF. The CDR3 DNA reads TGTGCCTGGAGTGTACTTTCGGGACTCAAGGGAACTGAAGCTTTCTTT.

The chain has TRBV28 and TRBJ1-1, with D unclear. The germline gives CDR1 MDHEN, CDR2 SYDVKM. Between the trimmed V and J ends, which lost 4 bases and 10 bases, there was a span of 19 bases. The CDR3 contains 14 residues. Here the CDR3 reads CASSSTRSRSGAFF. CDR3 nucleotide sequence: TGTGCCAGCAGTTCAACAAGGTCACGTTCGGGAGCTTTCTTT.

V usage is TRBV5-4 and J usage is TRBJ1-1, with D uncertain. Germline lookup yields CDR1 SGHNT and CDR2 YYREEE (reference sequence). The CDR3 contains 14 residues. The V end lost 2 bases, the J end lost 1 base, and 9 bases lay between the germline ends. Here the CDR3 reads CASSFSTGNTEAFF. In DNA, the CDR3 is TGTGCCAGCAGCTTTAGTACGGGGAACACTGAAGCTTTCTTT. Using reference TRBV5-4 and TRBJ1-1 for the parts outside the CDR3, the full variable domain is ETGVTQSPTHLIKTRGQQVTLRCSSQSGHNTVSWYQQALGQGPQFIFQYYREEENGRGNFPPRFSGLQFPNYSSELNVNALELDDSALYLCASSFSTGNTEAFFGQGTRLTVV.

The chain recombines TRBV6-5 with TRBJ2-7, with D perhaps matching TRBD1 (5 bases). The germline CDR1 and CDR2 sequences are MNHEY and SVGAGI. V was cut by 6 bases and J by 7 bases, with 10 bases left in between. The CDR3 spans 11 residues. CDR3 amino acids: CASRKGWEQYF. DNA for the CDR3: TGTGCCAGCAGGAAGGGGTGGGAGCAGTACTTC.

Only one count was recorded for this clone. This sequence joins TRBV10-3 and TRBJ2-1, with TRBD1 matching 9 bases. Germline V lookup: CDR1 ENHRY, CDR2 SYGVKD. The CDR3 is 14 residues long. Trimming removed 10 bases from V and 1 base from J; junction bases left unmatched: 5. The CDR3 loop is CASSTGGSYNEQFF. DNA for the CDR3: TGTGCCAGCTCGACAGGGGGGTCCTACAATGAGCAGTTCTTC.

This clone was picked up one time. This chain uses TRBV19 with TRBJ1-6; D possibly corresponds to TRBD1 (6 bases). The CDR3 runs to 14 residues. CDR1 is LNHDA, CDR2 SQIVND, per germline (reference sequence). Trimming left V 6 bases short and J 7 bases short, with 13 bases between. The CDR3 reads CASSPGVLNSPLHF. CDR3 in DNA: TGTGCCAGTAGCCCAGGGGTCTTGAATTCACCCCTCCACTTT.

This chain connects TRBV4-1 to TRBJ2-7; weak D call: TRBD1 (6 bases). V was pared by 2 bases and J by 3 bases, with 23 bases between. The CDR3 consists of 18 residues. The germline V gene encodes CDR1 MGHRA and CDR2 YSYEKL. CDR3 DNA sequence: TGCGCCAGCAGCCAAACACAGGGCGCCTATCGTCTACTCTACGAGCAGTACTTC. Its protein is CASSQTQGAYRLLYEQYF.

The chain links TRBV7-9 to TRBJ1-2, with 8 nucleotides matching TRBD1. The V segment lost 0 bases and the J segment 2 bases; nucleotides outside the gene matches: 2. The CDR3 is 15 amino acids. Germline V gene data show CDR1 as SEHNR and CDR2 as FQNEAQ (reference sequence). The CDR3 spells CASSLAQGANYGYTF. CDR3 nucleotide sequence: TGTGCCAGCAGCTTAGCGCAGGGGGCGAACTATGGCTACACCTTC.

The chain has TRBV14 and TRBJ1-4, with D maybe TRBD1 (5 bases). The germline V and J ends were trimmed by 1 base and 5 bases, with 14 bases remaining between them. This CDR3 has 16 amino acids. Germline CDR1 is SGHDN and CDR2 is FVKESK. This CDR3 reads CASSQASGIMNEKLFF. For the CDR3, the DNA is TGTGCCAGCAGCCAAGCTTCAGGGATAATGAATGAAAAACTGTTTTTT.

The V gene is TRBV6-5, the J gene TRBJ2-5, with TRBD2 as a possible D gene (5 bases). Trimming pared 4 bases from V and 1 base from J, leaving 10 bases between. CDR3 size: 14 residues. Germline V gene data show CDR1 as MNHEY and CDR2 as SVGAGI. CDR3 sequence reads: CASSSGRGQETQYF. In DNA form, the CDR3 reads TGTGCCAGCAGTTCCGGACGGGGCCAAGAGACCCAGTACTTC.

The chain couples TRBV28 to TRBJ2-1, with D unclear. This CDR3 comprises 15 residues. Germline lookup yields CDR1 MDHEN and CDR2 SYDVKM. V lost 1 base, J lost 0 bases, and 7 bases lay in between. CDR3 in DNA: TGTGCCAGCAGTTTATTCCTAGGCTCCTACAATGAGCAGTTCTTC. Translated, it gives CASSLFLGSYNEQFF.

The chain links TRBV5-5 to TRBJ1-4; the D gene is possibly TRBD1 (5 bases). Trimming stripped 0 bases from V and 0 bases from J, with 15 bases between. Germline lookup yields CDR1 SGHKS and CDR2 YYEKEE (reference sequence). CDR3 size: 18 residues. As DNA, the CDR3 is TGTGCCAGCAGCTTGGATGCTGGGGGTGGGGCAACTAATGAAAAACTGTTTTTT. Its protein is CASSLDAGGGATNEKLFF.

The DNA of the CDR3 is TGTGCCAGTAGTATTCCGGGACTAGAATACAATGAGCAGTTCTTC. Protein: CASSIPGLEYNEQFF. The rearrangement joins TRBV19 to TRBJ2-1; 8 bases line up with TRBD2. Germline V gives CDR1 LNHDA, CDR2 SQIVND (reference sequence). V dropped 3 bases and J dropped 4; count of bases not matched to a gene: 5. The CDR3 has 15 residues.

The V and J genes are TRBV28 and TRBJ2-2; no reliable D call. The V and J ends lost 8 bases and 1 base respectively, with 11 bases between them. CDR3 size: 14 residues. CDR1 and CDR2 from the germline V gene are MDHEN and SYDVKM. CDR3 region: CASLDLKNTGELFF. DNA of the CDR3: TGTGCCAGCCTCGACCTAAAGAACACCGGGGAGCTGTTTTTT.

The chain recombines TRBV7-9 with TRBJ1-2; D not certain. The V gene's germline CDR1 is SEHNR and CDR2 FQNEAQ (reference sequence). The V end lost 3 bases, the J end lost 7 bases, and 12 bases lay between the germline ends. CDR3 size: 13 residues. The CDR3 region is CASSFVADIGYTF. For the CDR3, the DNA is TGTGCCAGCAGCTTCGTTGCTGATATTGGCTACACCTTC.

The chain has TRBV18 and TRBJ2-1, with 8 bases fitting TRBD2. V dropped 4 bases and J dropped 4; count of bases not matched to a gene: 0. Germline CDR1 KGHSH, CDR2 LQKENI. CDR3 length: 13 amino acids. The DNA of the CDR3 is TGTGCCAGCTCACGCGGGGGGTACAATGAGCAGTTCTTC. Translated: CASSRGGYNEQFF.

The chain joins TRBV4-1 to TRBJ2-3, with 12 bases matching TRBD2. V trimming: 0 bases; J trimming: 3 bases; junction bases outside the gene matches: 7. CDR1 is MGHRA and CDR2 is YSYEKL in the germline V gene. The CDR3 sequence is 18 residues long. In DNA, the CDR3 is TGCGCCAGCAGCCAAGAGCTAGGACTAGCGGGGATTACAGATACGCAGTATTTT. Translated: CASSQELGLAGITDTQYF.

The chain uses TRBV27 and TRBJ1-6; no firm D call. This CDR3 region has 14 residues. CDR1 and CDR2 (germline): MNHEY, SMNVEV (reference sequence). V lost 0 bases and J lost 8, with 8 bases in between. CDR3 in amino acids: CASSLSGPYSPLHF. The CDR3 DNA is TGTGCCAGCAGTTTATCTGGACCCTATTCACCCCTCCACTTT.